This T cell receptor (beta chain) comes out of a study of siplizumab effects on memory and regulatory T cells. Findings and limits, study-wide: Only a minority of proliferating CD4+ or CD8+ clones had an assignable naive or memory phenotype, with roughly 75-95% lacking one. Contribution to the alloresponse seemed major for naive T cells, which also seemed more diverse than memory cells. Poor capture below about 10^-5 frequency left most alloreactive clones unmapped to unstimulated subsets. Siplizumab significantly decreased alloreactive sequences from unstimulated CD4+ memory cells.

Only in-frame clones appear in the TCRdb table, and some are missing; sequencing was by immunoSEQ multiplex PCR. Found here are about 82,000 clones, approximately 90% of them singletons; the top ten hold approximately 1.4%. CDR3 length equals 14 residues. Trimming removed 2 bases at V and 2 bases at J, with 10 bases between. The germline CDR1 and CDR2 sequences are SGHDT and YYEEEE. To note about this clone: Its cognate antigen is unknown.

The V and J genes are TRBV5-6 and TRBJ2-5; D uncertain. This TCR was sampled from a human donor in good health. The sample was Tregs sorted from blood. The CDR3 coding sequence is TGTGCCAGCAGCTTTGACGTTCTACAAGAGACCCAGTACTTC. Its protein product is CASSFDVLQETQYF.